This TCR beta chain was recovered during a study of breast tumors, draining lymph nodes, adjacent tissues (dated by TCRdb to the mid-2010s). About the investigation overall: The study compared TCR beta repertoires across tumor, adjacent nontumor tissue and axillary lymph nodes from breast cancer patients. In human breast cancer, the study set out to assess how tumor, surrounding tissue and draining lymph node repertoires relate to one another and whether T cells might be exchanged between them.

Study-wide findings and limitations: In luminal-like breast cancer, tumor and nontumor tissue repertoires resembled each other significantly more than in basal-like breast cancer. The data were considered consistent with the idea that most tumor T cells come from the lymph node and then expand in tumor tissue. Tumors showed preferential V and J gene usage, and their T-cell repertoire diversity fell below that of lymph nodes yet above that of nontumor tissue. Rather than being directly demonstrated, the conclusion that tumor T cells originate in lymph nodes was presented as consistent with a hypothesis.

Many counts were recorded for this clonotype. The antigen it binds to is not known. A junction boundary mismatches the germline segment, possibly from a read error. The instrument given in TCRdb is Illumina HiSeq 2000. Multiplex PCR amplification was used to generate the TCR beta chain libraries. The amplified TCR beta chain products were analyzed by high-throughput sequencing. TCRdb handled the public reads itself, with Q25 trimming in fastp and clone calling in MiXCR, and kept productive beta chains. A single entry per CDR3 protein holds the most common genes and DNA from its merged rows. The sample yields around 140,000 distinct CDR3 sequences; 30% to 35% were counted once. The ten largest clonotypes hold around 2.5% of the sample. Lymph node samples were obtained from the axillary draining lymph nodes of breast cancer patients. The CDR3 measures 12 amino acids from cysteine to phenylalanine. Just the 36-base CDR3 DNA is kept, in frame starting at base 1. Taken from the germline V gene (reference sequence), the CDR1 and CDR2 loops are DFQATT and SNEGSKA.

Sequenced input: axillary lymph node tissue. The chain is made from TRBV20-1 and TRBJ1-5; the D gene is perhaps TRBD1, on 5 matching bases. The sequence derives from a female donor with breast cancer. Some clones in this sample may be carry-over from other donors' samples. The nucleotide sequence reads as follows: TGCAGTGCTACAGGGAGCAATCAGTCCCAGCATTTT. It codes for CSATGSNQSQHF.